The rows below give T cell receptor beta chains drawn from one sample of a study of cytomegalovirus exposure and HLA in healthy donors. Libraries were prepared by immunoSEQ multiplex PCR; TCRdb keeps only in-frame clonotypes and omits some of them. The table records roughly 190,000 clones, around 80% of them present only once. The sequenced sample consisted of PBMCs. These receptors were obtained from a woman aged 18-29 years in good health and CMV-seronegative. Both conserved end residues are trimmed from each CDR3. The order of the fields is V gene, J gene, CDR3 protein.

>TRBV4-1|TRBJ1-4
ASSQYIGATNEKLF
>TRBV5-1|TRBJ2-1
ASSPAGFGTYNEQF
>TRBV28|TRBJ2-6
ASRHRGSGANVLT
>TRBV4-2|TRBJ2-2
ASSQDARGGTGELF
>TRBV6-6|TRBJ2-1
ASSSGTEGFNEQF
>TRBV7-2|TRBJ2-3
ASRSPGAGRGSTDTQY
>TRBV6-5|TRBJ1-3
ASSSRDRISGNTIY
>TRBV30|TRBJ2-3
AWRPGGDLDTQY
>TRBV7-9|TRBJ1-3
ASSLSLLSAGNTIY
>TRBV28|TRBJ2-1
ASIPRIGQDHNEQF
>TRBV27|TRBJ2-1
ASSFHSGTGSYNEQF